These 32 T cell receptor beta chains came from one sample sequenced in a study of cytomegalovirus exposure and HLA in healthy donors. It was with 60 Vbeta and 13 Jbeta primers that the PCR ran. Some clones are missing from TCRdb's copy, which holds only in-frame ones; the method was immunoSEQ multiplex PCR. The table lists roughly 120,000 clones, about 80% of them singletons. Sequencing input: PBMCs. These receptors were obtained from a female donor in good health and CMV-seropositive.

V is TRBV10-1 and J is TRBJ2-1, with 8 bases lining up with TRBD2. J lost 4 bases, V lost 8 bases, and 10 bases had no gene match. This CDR3 is built from 15 residues. Germline CDR1 is WNHNN and CDR2 is SYGVQD (reference sequence). In DNA form, the CDR3 reads TGCGCCAGCTACCATCCCGGGACTAGTTACAATGAGCAGTTCTTC. This gives the protein CASYHPGTSYNEQFF.

CDR3: CASSGQAIMNTEAFF. CDR3 nucleotide sequence: TGTGCCAGCTCCGGACAGGCGATCATGAACACTGAAGCTTTCTTT. The chain carries TRBV2 and TRBJ1-1; 7 bases fit TRBD1. CDR1 is SNHLY and CDR2 is FYNNEI in the germline V gene. The CDR3 has 15 amino acids. Trimming removed 8 bases from V and 0 bases from J; junction bases left unmatched: 9.

The J gene is TRBJ2-1, the V gene TRBV2; possible D gene TRBD1, 6 bases. Germline CDR1 is SNHLY and CDR2 is FYNNEI. This CDR3 is built from 12 residues. V gave up 4 bases and J gave up 9 bases, with 10 bases separating them. Here the CDR3 reads CASSAVQGEQFF. CDR3 sequence (DNA): TGTGCCAGCAGTGCGGTACAGGGTGAGCAGTTCTTC.

The rearrangement links TRBV18 to TRBJ2-7; 10 bases are shared with TRBD1. Germline-derived CDR1 and CDR2 are KGHSH and LQKENI. The CDR3 is 18 amino acids. V was clipped by 3 bases and J by 5 bases; unmatched bases: 16. CDR3 coding DNA: TGTGCCAGCTCACCGAACGTCCCGGGACAGGGGAGCAAGGACGAGCAGTACTTC. Translated: CASSPNVPGQGSKDEQYF.

This clone was counted a single time. The chain joins TRBV28 to TRBJ1-2, with D possibly matching TRBD1 (5 bases). V lost 7 bases to trimming and J lost 4 bases, with 19 bases between them. Germline loops: CDR1 MDHEN, CDR2 SYDVKM. CDR3 length equals 15 residues. The CDR3 loop reads CASTEVGDGGYGYTF. CDR3 bases: TGTGCCAGCACCGAGGTTGGGGACGGGGGCTATGGCTACACCTTC.

The J gene is TRBJ1-3, the V gene TRBV28; D is possibly TRBD1 (5 bases). The length of the CDR3 is 16 residues. The germline gives CDR1 MDHEN, CDR2 SYDVKM. Trimming removed 1 base from V and 3 bases from J, with 13 bases in between. CDR3 amino acids: CASSLSPGTSGNTIYF. For the CDR3, the DNA is TGTGCCAGCAGTTTATCCCCCGGGACTAGTGGAAACACCATATATTTT.

The chain is built from TRBV2 and TRBJ1-1, with a weak D call TRBD1 (6 bases). V was cut by 5 bases and J by 1 base, with 11 bases left in between. The germline V gene encodes CDR1 SNHLY and CDR2 FYNNEI. The CDR3 runs to 14 residues. CDR3 in DNA: TGTGCCAGCAGTTCCACAGGGAAGAACACTGAAGCTTTCTTT. Translating it yields CASSSTGKNTEAFF.

J is TRBJ2-7 and V is TRBV6-5, with D perhaps matching TRBD2 (5 bases). The CDR3 has 13 amino acids. CDR1 is MNHEY and CDR2 is SVGAGI in the germline V gene. Trimming removed 10 bases at V and 3 bases at J, with 16 bases between. The CDR3 is CATLRPGVYEQYF. The DNA for the CDR3 is TGTGCCACACTCCGCCCCGGGGTCTACGAGCAGTACTTC.

The chain carries TRBV10-3 and TRBJ1-1; D perhaps matches TRBD1 (5 bases). Trimming stripped 2 bases from V and 4 bases from J, with 11 bases between. The CDR3 spans 14 residues. The germline CDR1 and CDR2 sequences are ENHRY and SYGVKD. The chain's CDR3 is CAISEIGGGTEAFF. The CDR3 nucleotides are TGTGCCATCAGTGAGATCGGGGGGGGCACTGAAGCTTTCTTT.

In this sample, this clone turned up once. This rearrangement joins TRBV19 to TRBJ1-3; TRBD1 matches 7 bases. The CDR3 has 15 residues. After removal of 5 bases from V and 1 base from J, the junction contained 5 bases not matched to a gene. Looked up from germline, CDR1 is LNHDA and CDR2 is SQIVND (reference sequence). The DNA of the CDR3 is TGTGCCAGTAGTGGGACAGTGCTTTCTGGAAACACCATATATTTT. It codes for CASSGTVLSGNTIYF.

This clone was detected only a few times. The rearrangement uses TRBV6-6 and TRBJ2-7; D not resolved. The length of the CDR3 is 12 residues. V lost 4 bases to trimming and J lost 3 bases, with 7 bases between them. CDR1 and CDR2 (germline): MNHNY, SVGAGI (reference sequence). CDR3 sequence reads: CASSSQYYEQYF. In DNA, the CDR3 is TGTGCCAGCAGTTCCCAGTACTACGAGCAGTACTTC.

This chain connects TRBV7-6 to TRBJ1-5; weak D call: TRBD1 (5 bases). Trimming cost V 5 bases and J 4 bases, with 9 bases left between them. Germline values: CDR1 SGHVS, CDR2 FNYEAQ. The CDR3 contains 13 residues. Here the CDR3 reads CASSIRVNQPQHF. For the CDR3, the DNA is TGTGCCAGCAGCATCAGGGTAAATCAGCCCCAGCATTTT.

As for this clone: This CDR3 is also generated by other DNA sequences in the sample. The rearrangement joins TRBV27 to TRBJ2-5; 15 nucleotides match TRBD2. The V gene end was trimmed by 6 bases and the J gene end by 4 bases; junction bases not matched to a gene: 3. The CDR3 is made up of 15 amino acids. Per germline, CDR1 MNHEY and CDR2 SMNVEV (reference sequence). The CDR3 DNA is TGTGCCAGCAGCCCGGGACTAGCGGGGGGAGAGACCCAGTACTTC. This sequence encodes CASSPGLAGGETQYF.

The chain carries TRBV2 and TRBJ2-2; no definite D call. In germline, CDR1 is SNHLY, CDR2 FYNNEI. The CDR3 runs 15 residues. With 4 bases removed from V and 0 bases from J, the gap between germline ends came to 9 bases. CDR3 in amino acids: CASSGEYANTGELFF. The CDR3 bases are TGTGCCAGCAGTGGCGAATACGCGAACACCGGGGAGCTGTTTTTT.

The chain couples TRBV2 to TRBJ1-1; no definite D call. Germline V gene lookup returns CDR1 SNHLY and CDR2 FYNNEI. Between the trimmed V and J ends, which lost 6 bases and 3 bases, there was a span of 11 bases. The CDR3 totals 13 residues. The CDR3, as DNA: TGTGCCAGCAGGAGGGTTGTGGACACTGAAGCTTTCTTT. Its protein product is CASRRVVDTEAFF.

This chain connects TRBV7-9 to TRBJ1-2; D unclear. V was trimmed by 0 bases and J by 3 bases, leaving 8 bases between them. Germline V gene lookup returns CDR1 SEHNR and CDR2 FQNEAQ (reference sequence). The length of the CDR3 is 14 residues. The CDR3 DNA is TGTGCCAGCAGCTTAGCGGACTGGGACTATGGCTACACCTTC. Its protein product is CASSLADWDYGYTF.

This clone was detected only a few times. This chain connects TRBV30 to TRBJ1-1, with D uncertain. Germline V gene lookup returns CDR1 GTSNPN and CDR2 SVGIG (reference sequence). There are 11 residues in the CDR3. Trimming stripped 5 bases from V and 3 bases from J, with 7 bases between. The CDR3 bases are TGTGCCTGGTCCGGGTACACTGAAGCTTTCTTT. Encoded protein: CAWSGYTEAFF.

This clone has only one observation. This chain uses TRBV30 with TRBJ1-5; D remains unclear. V gave up 0 bases and J gave up 6 bases, with 9 bases separating them. From germline, CDR1 is GTSNPN and CDR2 SVGIG (reference sequence). CDR3 length: 13 amino acids. The CDR3 DNA follows: TGTGCCTGGAGTGTCCCTCCGGGTCAGCCCCAGCATTTT. It translates to CAWSVPPGQPQHF. The whole variable domain, remainder taken from reference TRBV30 and TRBJ1-5, is SQTIHQWPATLVQPVGSPLSLECTVEGTSNPNLYWYRQAAGRGLQLLFYSVGIGQISSEVPQNLSASRPQDRQFILSSKKLLLSDSGFYLCAWSVPPGQPQHFGDGTRLSIL.

This clone was observed many times. The rearrangement links TRBV6-6 to TRBJ2-7; D is possibly TRBD1 (6 bases). The CDR3 spans 15 residues. CDR1 MNHNY and CDR2 SVGAGI come from the germline V gene (reference sequence). The V end was cut by 5 bases, the J end by 6 bases, with 20 bases between. Here the CDR3 reads CASSPRAGVASEQYF. CDR3 in DNA: TGTGCCAGCAGTCCCCGGGCAGGGGTTGCTAGCGAGCAGTACTTC.

The J gene is TRBJ1-6, the V gene TRBV2; no clear D. This CDR3 contains 13 residues. The germline CDR1 and CDR2 sequences are SNHLY and FYNNEI. V shed 10 bases and J shed 7 bases, with 14 bases lying between them. CDR3 bases: TGTGCCAACTCGGCACAGCCAAATTCACCCCTCCACTTT. It translates to CANSAQPNSPLHF.

V is TRBV13 and J is TRBJ2-5; TRBD2 aligns across 8 bases. Unmatched junction bases numbered 2, after V lost 7 bases and J lost 1 base. This CDR3 comprises 13 residues. Per germline, CDR1 PRHDT and CDR2 FYEKMQ (reference sequence). CDR3 residues: CASNRGGQETQYF. The CDR3 nucleotides read TGTGCCAGCAACCGGGGGGGCCAAGAGACCCAGTACTTC. Using reference TRBV13 and TRBJ2-5 for the parts outside the CDR3, the full variable domain is AAGVIQSPRHLIKEKRETATLKCYPIPRHDTVYWYQQGPGQDPQFLISFYEKMQSDKGSIPDRFSAQQFSDYHSELNMSSLELGDSALYFCASNRGGQETQYFGPGTRLLVL.

The chain joins TRBV19 to TRBJ1-6; D is possibly TRBD1 (5 bases). Per the germline V gene, CDR1 is LNHDA and CDR2 is SQIVND (reference sequence). The length of the CDR3 is 17 residues. With 6 bases removed from V and 0 bases from J, the gap between germline ends came to 15 bases. The CDR3 spells CASSGKGASSYNSPLHF. The CDR3 region has the DNA TGTGCCAGTAGCGGTAAAGGGGCGAGCTCCTATAATTCACCCCTCCACTTT.

This clone was seen a single time. The genes are TRBV7-8 and TRBJ1-1; D may be TRBD1 (5 bases). The V gene lost 3 bases and the J gene lost 1 base, with 15 bases spanning the gap. CDR3 length equals 16 residues. CDR1 and CDR2 from the germline V gene are SGHVS and FQNEAQ. The CDR3 DNA reads TGTGCCAGCAGCTTTGGGAGAACCGGGGGGAACACTGAAGCTTTCTTT. It translates to CASSFGRTGGNTEAFF. The full variable domain, rest sourced from reference TRBV7-8 and TRBJ1-1, is GAGVSQSPRYKVAKRGQDVALRCDPISGHVSLFWYQQALGQGPEFLTYFQNEAQLDKSGLPSDRFFAERPEGSVSTLKIQRTQQEDSAVYLCASSFGRTGGNTEAFFGQGTRLTVV.

The V gene is TRBV29-1, the J gene TRBJ2-5, with D uncertain. From germline, CDR1 is SQVTM and CDR2 ANQGSEA. The CDR3 runs to 10 residues. V was pared by 6 bases and J by 5 bases, with 7 bases between. In DNA, the CDR3 is TGCAGCGTAGTCCGGGAGACCCAGTACTTC. Encoded protein: CSVVRETQYF.

The chain has TRBV27 and TRBJ1-5; 8 bases match TRBD1. J gave up 4 bases and V 5 bases, and 7 bases lay outside the gene matches. This CDR3 comprises 15 residues. Germline CDR1 reads MNHEY; CDR2 reads SMNVEV (reference sequence). CDR3 nucleotide sequence: TGTGCCAGCAGTCCACAAAGGGACAGGAATCAGCCCCAGCATTTT. It yields the protein CASSPQRDRNQPQHF.

The rearrangement links TRBV4-1 to TRBJ1-2; 7 nucleotides align to TRBD1. Germline lookup yields CDR1 MGHRA and CDR2 YSYEKL. The CDR3 is 16 amino acids. V trimming: 4 bases; J trimming: 0 bases; junction bases outside the gene matches: 8. The CDR3 DNA sequence: TGCGCCAGCAGCCCCGGGACAGCGAGACCTAACTATGGCTACACCTTC. Translation gives CASSPGTARPNYGYTF.

The chain links TRBV19 to TRBJ1-6; D is possibly TRBD1 (5 bases). The CDR3 totals 14 residues. Germline CDR1 LNHDA, CDR2 SQIVND (reference sequence). V was clipped by 6 bases and J by 4 bases, with 10 bases between them. The CDR3 region has the DNA TGTGCCAGTAGGACTGACAGTTATAATTCACCCCTCCACTTT. Translating gives CASRTDSYNSPLHF.

The chain joins TRBV19 to TRBJ2-5; TRBD1 might be the D (5 bases). From germline, CDR1 is LNHDA and CDR2 SQIVND (reference sequence). The length of the CDR3 is 16 residues. V was cut by 9 bases and J by 9 bases, with 29 bases left in between. CDR3 sequence reads: CASNPIGHLMPPPQYF. The CDR3 coding sequence is TGTGCCAGCAACCCAATCGGACACCTTATGCCTCCCCCCCAGTACTTC.

The chain joins TRBV28 to TRBJ1-4; D is perhaps TRBD1 (6 bases). The CDR3 consists of 16 residues. V lost 2 bases and J 7 bases, leaving 17 bases between the germline ends. Germline V gene data show CDR1 as MDHEN and CDR2 as SYDVKM. The CDR3 loop is CASSLKSAGVGEKLFF. Here the CDR3 DNA reads TGTGCCAGCAGTTTAAAGTCGGCAGGGGTGGGTGAAAAACTGTTTTTT.

The rearrangement links TRBV6-5 to TRBJ2-3; a possible D gene is TRBD1 (7 bases). CDR1 MNHEY and CDR2 SVGAGI come from the germline V gene. The V and J ends lost 7 bases and 6 bases respectively, with 17 bases between them. The CDR3 loop spans 14 amino acids. CDR3 in DNA: TGTGCCAGCACCGACCCAGGGGGGCCGGATACGCAGTATTTT. Translation: CASTDPGGPDTQYF.

The V call is TRBV2, the J call TRBJ2-1; 10 positions agree with TRBD2. CDR1 and CDR2 from the germline V gene are SNHLY and FYNNEI. V gave up 1 base and J gave up 6 bases; unmatched junction bases: 3. This CDR3 is built from 15 residues. The CDR3 loop is CASSEEVAGGNEQFF. The DNA for the CDR3 is TGTGCCAGCAGTGAAGAGGTAGCGGGGGGCAATGAGCAGTTCTTC.

The gene calls are TRBV6-6 and TRBJ2-5; possibly TRBD1 for D (6 bases). Gene TRBJ2-7 matches the end of the DNA better, so the J call may be wrong. The CDR3 length is 14 residues. CDR1 and CDR2 from the germline V gene are MNHNY and SVGAGI (reference sequence). The CDR3 coding sequence is TGTGCCAGCAGTTCGAACAGGGATTTCTACGAGCAGTACTTC. Its protein is CASSSNRDFYEQYF.